A single sample is the source of the 19 T cell receptor beta chains below, sequenced in a study of blood T cell repertoires in COVID-19. Sequencing was performed with immunoSEQ multiplex PCR; in TCRdb, only in-frame clones are kept and a portion is missing. The data hold about 160,000 clones, with around 81% observed a single time. The sequenced sample was peripheral blood. Source of these receptors: a man between 65 and 79 years old who had recovered from COVID-19.

The chain couples TRBV2 to TRBJ1-1; TRBD1 agrees at 10 bases. This CDR3 spans 15 amino acids. The V segment lost 6 bases and the J segment 2 bases; nucleotides outside the gene matches: 6. Germline values: CDR1 SNHLY, CDR2 FYNNEI. The CDR3 nucleotides are TGTGCCAGCAGGGCCAGACAGGGGGCCAACACTGAAGCTTTCTTT. This translates into CASRARQGANTEAFF.

V is TRBV6-5 and J is TRBJ1-5; D is ambiguous. CDR3 length: 13 residues. CDR1 MNHEY and CDR2 SVGAGI come from the germline V gene. The ends were cut back, 3 bases at V and 4 bases at J, with 7 bases in the middle. The CDR3 DNA sequence: TGTGCCAGCAGTTATCAGGCTAATCAGCCCCAGCATTTT. This encodes CASSYQANQPQHF.

The chain links TRBV6-5 to TRBJ2-2; D possibly corresponds to TRBD2 (6 bases). The CDR3 extends over 15 amino acids. The germline V gene has CDR1 MNHEY and CDR2 SVGAGI. The V gene lost 6 bases and the J gene lost 0 bases, with 11 bases spanning the gap. The CDR3, as DNA: TGTGCCAGCAGCCGGGACTTTACGAACACCGGGGAGCTGTTTTTT. It codes for CASSRDFTNTGELFF.

The chain uses TRBV15 and TRBJ2-1, with TRBD1 matching 9 bases. Germline V lookup: CDR1 LNHNV, CDR2 YYDKDF (reference sequence). The CDR3 spans 24 residues. The ends lost 3 bases at V and 2 bases at J; junction bases unmatched: 29. Here the CDR3 DNA reads TGTGCCACCAGCAGGGGACAGGGAGGGTCCCCGGAGACCCGGCCGCTAGCGGCCTACAATGAGCAGTTCTTC. It encodes CATSRGQGGSPETRPLAAYNEQFF.

The chain has TRBV3-1 (or the pseudogene TRBV3-2) and TRBJ2-5; 8 bases match TRBD2. Losses at the gene ends were 1 base for V and 5 bases for J; bases not matched to a gene: 6. CDR3 length equals 15 residues. Germline values: CDR1 LGHDT, CDR2 YNNKEL (reference sequence). The CDR3 spells CASSQVTSGGETQYF. As DNA, the CDR3 is TGTGCCAGCAGCCAAGTTACTAGCGGAGGGGAGACCCAGTACTTC.

The CDR3 DNA is TGCGCCAGCAGCTCCGAGACAGGGCCCGTCGATACGCAGTATTTT. It codes for CASSSETGPVDTQYF. This chain links TRBV5-1 with TRBJ2-3; 7 bases align to TRBD1. J lost 6 bases, V lost 3 bases, and 10 bases had no gene match. From germline, CDR1 is SGHRS and CDR2 YFSETQ. CDR3 length: 15 amino acids.

The CDR3: CASSYSLAGVSDTQYF. CDR3 nucleotide sequence: TGTGCCAGCAGTTACTCCCTAGCGGGAGTTAGCGATACGCAGTATTTT. This sequence joins TRBV6-2 or TRBV6-3 and TRBJ2-3; 10 bases are a match to TRBD2. Germline assignment: CDR1 MNHEY and CDR2 SVGEGT. The ends lost 0 bases at V and 6 bases at J; junction bases unmatched: 6. This CDR3 has 16 amino acids.

J is TRBJ2-7 and V is TRBV7-9; 7 bases are shared with TRBD1. Germline CDR1 reads SEHNR; CDR2 reads FQNEAQ (reference sequence). V lost 5 bases and J lost 5; bases outside the gene matches: 6. The CDR3 is 13 residues long. The CDR3 DNA sequence: TGTGCCAGCAGCCGGGGACAGATCAACGAGCAGTACTTC. Translated, it gives CASSRGQINEQYF.

This clone was counted once. The chain employs TRBV30 and TRBJ1-5; 11 bases map to TRBD1. Germline loops: CDR1 GTSNPN, CDR2 SVGIG (reference sequence). After removal of 5 bases from V and 7 bases from J, the junction contained 4 bases not matched to a gene. The CDR3 sequence is 13 residues long. The chain's CDR3 is CAWGDRGTQPQHF. The DNA for the CDR3 is TGTGCCTGGGGGGACAGGGGGACCCAGCCCCAGCATTTT.

The V call is TRBV4-1, the J call TRBJ2-6; the D is unclear. Trimming took off 0 bases at V and 0 bases at J, with 9 bases between the two ends. This CDR3 region has 17 residues. Germline CDR1 is MGHRA and CDR2 is YSYEKL. CDR3 in amino acids: CASSQDLALSGANVLTF. CDR3 nucleotides: TGCGCCAGCAGCCAAGATTTGGCCCTCTCTGGGGCCAACGTCCTGACTTTC.

The chain is built from TRBV19 and TRBJ2-1, with TRBD2 matching over 10 bases. CDR1 LNHDA and CDR2 SQIVND come from the germline V gene (reference sequence). This CDR3 contains 15 residues. The ends lost 5 bases at V and 4 bases at J; junction bases unmatched: 5. CDR3 region: CASSLTSGLYNEQFF. DNA for the CDR3: TGTGCCAGTAGTCTGACTAGCGGGTTATACAATGAGCAGTTCTTC.

This chain uses TRBV9 with TRBJ2-5; 7 nucleotides agree with TRBD2. The germline V gene encodes CDR1 SGDLS and CDR2 YYNGEE. V lost 7 bases, J lost 1 base, and 7 bases stayed unmatched. The CDR3 loop spans 14 amino acids. The CDR3 loop is CASGAGVLQETQYF. The DNA of the CDR3 is TGTGCCAGCGGCGCGGGAGTACTCCAAGAGACCCAGTACTTC.

As to this clone: At one boundary the junction diverges from the germline segment, which might be a read error. This chain uses TRBV7-2 with TRBJ1-3, with D perhaps TRBD1 (5 bases). Germline values: CDR1 SGHTA, CDR2 FQGNSA. The CDR3 runs to 14 residues. Here the CDR3 DNA reads TGTGCCAGCACCTACGGGGGTTCTGTAAACACCATATATTTT. Its translation is CASTYGGSVNTIYF.

Ten or more counts support this clone. The chain joins TRBV19 to TRBJ1-4, with TRBD1 identical over 9 bases. The germline V gene has CDR1 LNHDA and CDR2 SQIVND (reference sequence). The CDR3 is 14 amino acids. The V and J ends lost 4 bases and 8 bases, in that order; junction bases with no gene match: 5. CDR3 DNA: TGTGCCAGTAGTAGGGGACAGGGAAACGAAAAACTGTTTTTT. It translates to CASSRGQGNEKLFF.

This rearrangement joins TRBV5-1 to TRBJ2-1; D might be TRBD1 (6 bases). The CDR3 length is 15 residues. V dropped 4 bases and J dropped 6 bases, with 17 bases sitting between them. Germline values: CDR1 SGHRS, CDR2 YFSETQ. The CDR3 spells CASSPPTGWVNEQFF. The CDR3 coding sequence is TGCGCCAGCAGCCCACCGACAGGTTGGGTCAATGAGCAGTTCTTC.

This sequence joins TRBV4-3 and TRBJ2-3; the D gene is possibly TRBD1 (6 bases). The CDR3 spans 13 residues. V was cut by 0 bases and J by 7 bases, with 8 bases left in between. The germline CDR1 and CDR2 sequences are LGHNA and YSLEER. The CDR3 loop reads CASSQEGGHTQYF. The CDR3 coding sequence is TGCGCCAGCAGCCAAGAAGGGGGACATACGCAGTATTTT.

V and J are TRBV11-2 and TRBJ2-3, with D maybe TRBD2 (5 bases). The V gene lost 0 bases and the J gene lost 0 bases, with 10 bases spanning the gap. The V gene's germline CDR1 is SGHAT and CDR2 FQNNGV. There are 16 residues in the CDR3. The CDR3 coding sequence is TGTGCCAGCAGCTTAGATGGCCAGCGGAGCACAGATACGCAGTATTTT. Its protein product is CASSLDGQRSTDTQYF.

V gene TRBV23-1 combines with J gene TRBJ2-7, with D perhaps matching TRBD2 (5 bases). TRBV23-1 is an ORF, and what it does is uncertain. The V end was cut by 7 bases, the J end by 3 bases, with 25 bases between. The CDR3 length is 17 residues. As DNA, the CDR3 is TGCGCCAGCACCCAATTGGAGGTAATCATTCCACTCTACGAGCAGTACTTC. Translated, it gives CASTQLEVIIPLYEQYF.

This clone was seen ten or more times. The chain links TRBV29-1 to TRBJ2-5, with 10 bases identical to TRBD2. This CDR3 region has 13 residues. The germline V gene has CDR1 SQVTM and CDR2 ANQGSEA. V was pared by 4 bases and J by 3 bases, with 2 bases of the junction left unmatched. CDR3 residues: CSVGGLAKETQYF. The CDR3 DNA reads TGCAGCGTTGGGGGACTAGCGAAAGAGACCCAGTACTTC. Variable domain in full (rest from reference TRBV29-1 and TRBJ2-5): SAVISQKPSRDICQRGTSLTIQCQVDSQVTMMFWYRQQPGQSLTLIATANQGSEATYESGFVIDKFPISRPNLTFSTLTVSNMSPEDSSIYLCSVGGLAKETQYFGPGTRLLVL.